This T cell receptor beta chain was captured in a study of blood T cell repertoires in COVID-19. Study overall: Sites in the United States, Italy and Spain provided acute and convalescent COVID-19 samples. In each case, the material was cDNA or gDNA derived from T cells, B-cell-depleted T cells, or PBMCs.

TCRdb keeps only in-frame clones here, not all; method: immunoSEQ multiplex PCR. Among around 200,000 clones listed, 80% to 90% were seen once. The germline V and J ends were trimmed by 0 bases and 2 bases, with 4 bases remaining between them. Germline V CDR1 and CDR2: LNHNV, YYDKDF (reference sequence). This CDR3 has 13 amino acids. Notes on this clone: This specimen includes other DNA sequences encoding the same CDR3.

The TCR originated in a man between 50 and 59 years old with acute or convalescent COVID-19. The chain recombines TRBV15 with TRBJ1-2; the D is unclear. Material for sequencing was peripheral blood. CDR3 protein: CATSRDRNYGYTF. CDR3 DNA: TGTGCCACCAGCAGAGACCGGAACTATGGCTACACCTTC.